The rows below give T cell receptor beta chains drawn from one sample of a study of blood T cell repertoires in COVID-19. Sequencing used immunoSEQ multiplex PCR; TCRdb keeps in-frame clones, though not all of them. The sample holds more than 65,000 clones; 91% are singletons and the top ten take more than 8%. The specimen was peripheral blood. These receptors all come from a human donor in a cohort sampled during active COVID-19. Both conserved end residues are part of each CDR3. Each record gives: J gene, D gene, V gene, CDR3 protein. A D gene is named only where the DNA matches it firmly.

J: TRBJ2-6; D: .; V: TRBV9; CDR3: CASSVDRNSGANVLTF
J: TRBJ2-3; D: TRBD1; V: TRBV9; CDR3: CASSAGDRGNTDTQYF
J: TRBJ2-7; D: TRBD2; V: TRBV10-3; CDR3: CAISGPLAGGGEQYF
J: TRBJ1-1; D: TRBD1; V: TRBV6-5; CDR3: CASRRQGVMNTEAFF
J: TRBJ1-1; D: .; V: TRBV2; CDR3: CASPPALNTEAFF
J: TRBJ1-1; D: .; V: TRBV24-1; CDR3: CATRQGNEAFF
J: TRBJ1-4; D: TRBD1; V: TRBV2; CDR3: CASKNTGTANEKLFF
J: TRBJ2-7; D: TRBD1; V: TRBV19; CDR3: CASSTSGGGYEQYF
J: TRBJ2-7; D: TRBD2; V: TRBV19; CDR3: CASSIGGSGLAVSYEQYF
J: TRBJ1-2; D: .; V: TRBV10-3; CDR3: CAISETGYFYTF
J: TRBJ2-6; D: TRBD2; V: TRBV28; CDR3: CASQSLAGVSGANVLTF
J: TRBJ1-5; D: .; V: TRBV19; CDR3: CASRPTQGLLHQPQHF
J: TRBJ2-7; D: .; V: TRBV2; CDR3: CASSDRGFEQYF
J: TRBJ2-7; D: .; V: TRBV5-8; CDR3: CASRLPGTYSYEQYF
J: TRBJ2-7; D: .; V: TRBV9; CDR3: CASSVAGRTHEQYF
J: TRBJ2-7; D: TRBD1; V: TRBV30; CDR3: CAWSKAGQGLYEQYF
J: TRBJ1-1; D: .; V: TRBV6-5; CDR3: CASSTRLGANTEAFF
J: TRBJ1-1; D: TRBD1; V: TRBV29-1; CDR3: CSVVGQGHTEAFF
J: TRBJ2-1; D: TRBD2; V: TRBV7-3; CDR3: CASSLAGGLHEQFF
J: TRBJ1-2; D: TRBD1; V: TRBV9; CDR3: CASSGLSTGGNGYTF
J: TRBJ1-5; D: .; V: TRBV9; CDR3: CASSVSGAGNQPQHF
J: TRBJ2-7; D: TRBD1; V: TRBV7-8; CDR3: CASSLFGTGIGYEQYF